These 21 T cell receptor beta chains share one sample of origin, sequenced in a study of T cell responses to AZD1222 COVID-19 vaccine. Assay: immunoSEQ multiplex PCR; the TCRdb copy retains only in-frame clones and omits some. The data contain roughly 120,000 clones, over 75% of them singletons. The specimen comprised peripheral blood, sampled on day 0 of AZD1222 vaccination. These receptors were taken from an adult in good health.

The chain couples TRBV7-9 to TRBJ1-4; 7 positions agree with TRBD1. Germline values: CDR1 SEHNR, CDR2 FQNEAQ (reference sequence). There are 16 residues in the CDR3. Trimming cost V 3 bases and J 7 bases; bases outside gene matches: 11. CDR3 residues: CASSLSGQLTTEKLFF. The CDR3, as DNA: TGTGCCAGCAGCTTGTCGGGACAGCTCACCACTGAAAAACTGTTTTTT.

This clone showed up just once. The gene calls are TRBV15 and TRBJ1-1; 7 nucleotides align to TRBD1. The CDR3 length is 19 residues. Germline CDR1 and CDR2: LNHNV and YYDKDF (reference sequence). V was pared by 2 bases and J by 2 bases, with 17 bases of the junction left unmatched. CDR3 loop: CATSRFPWRGHRENTEAFF. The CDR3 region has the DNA TGTGCCACCAGCAGATTTCCCTGGAGGGGGCACAGGGAAAACACTGAAGCTTTCTTT.

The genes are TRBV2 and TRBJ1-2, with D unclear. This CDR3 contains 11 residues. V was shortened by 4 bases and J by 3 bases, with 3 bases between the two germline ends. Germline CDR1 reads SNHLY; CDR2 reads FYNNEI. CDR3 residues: CASSGDYGYTF. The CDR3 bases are TGTGCCAGCAGTGGGGACTATGGCTACACCTTC.

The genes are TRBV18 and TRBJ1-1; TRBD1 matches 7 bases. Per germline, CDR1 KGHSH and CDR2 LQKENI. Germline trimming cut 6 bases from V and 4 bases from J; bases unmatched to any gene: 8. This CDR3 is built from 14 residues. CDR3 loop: CASSASTGSTEAFF. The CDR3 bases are TGTGCCAGCTCGGCATCGACAGGGTCCACTGAAGCTTTCTTT.

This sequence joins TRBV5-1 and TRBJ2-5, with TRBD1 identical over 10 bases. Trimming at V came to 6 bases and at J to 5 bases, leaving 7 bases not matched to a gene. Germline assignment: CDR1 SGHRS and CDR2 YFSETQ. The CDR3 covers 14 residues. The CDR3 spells CASTPGTGAETQYF. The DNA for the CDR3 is TGCGCCAGCACCCCCGGGACAGGGGCTGAGACCCAGTACTTC. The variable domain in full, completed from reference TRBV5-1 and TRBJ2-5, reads KAGVTQTPRYLIKTRGQQVTLSCSPISGHRSVSWYQQTPGQGLQFLFEYFSETQRNKGNFPGRFSGRQFSNSRSEMNVSTLELGDSALYLCASTPGTGAETQYFGPGTRLLVL.

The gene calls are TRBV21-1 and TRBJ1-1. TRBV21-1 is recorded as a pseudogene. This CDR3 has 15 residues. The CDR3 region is CASSSPQEEDTEAFF. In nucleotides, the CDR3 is TGTGCCAGCAGCTCCCCACAGGAGGAGGACACTGAAGCTTTCTTT.

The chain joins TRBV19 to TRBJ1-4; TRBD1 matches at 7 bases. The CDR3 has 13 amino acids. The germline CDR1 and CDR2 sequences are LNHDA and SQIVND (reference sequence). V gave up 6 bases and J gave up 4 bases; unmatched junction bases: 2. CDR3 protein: CASSRQGNEKLFF. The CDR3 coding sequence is TGTGCCAGTAGCCGACAGGGTAATGAAAAACTGTTTTTT.

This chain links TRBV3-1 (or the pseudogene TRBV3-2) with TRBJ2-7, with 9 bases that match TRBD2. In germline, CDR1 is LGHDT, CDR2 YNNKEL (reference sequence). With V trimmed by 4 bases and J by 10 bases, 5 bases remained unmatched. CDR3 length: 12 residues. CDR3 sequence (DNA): TGTGCCAGCAGCCGATTAGCGGGAGAACAGTACTTC. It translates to CASSRLAGEQYF.

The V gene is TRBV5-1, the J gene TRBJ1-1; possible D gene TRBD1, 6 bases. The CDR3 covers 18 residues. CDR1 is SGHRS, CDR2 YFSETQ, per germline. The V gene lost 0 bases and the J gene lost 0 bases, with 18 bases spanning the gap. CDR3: CASSLALRQDLMNTEAFF. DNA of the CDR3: TGCGCCAGCAGCTTGGCACTTAGACAGGATTTGATGAACACTGAAGCTTTCTTT. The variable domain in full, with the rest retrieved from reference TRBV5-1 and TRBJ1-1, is KAGVTQTPRYLIKTRGQQVTLSCSPISGHRSVSWYQQTPGQGLQFLFEYFSETQRNKGNFPGRFSGRQFSNSRSEMNVSTLELGDSALYLCASSLALRQDLMNTEAFFGQGTRLTVV.

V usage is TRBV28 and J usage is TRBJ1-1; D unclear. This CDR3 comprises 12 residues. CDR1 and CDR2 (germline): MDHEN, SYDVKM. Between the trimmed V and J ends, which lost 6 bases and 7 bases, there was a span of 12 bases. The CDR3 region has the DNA TGTGCCAGCAGCTCCGGGTCGGTTGAAGCTTTCTTT. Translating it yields CASSSGSVEAFF.

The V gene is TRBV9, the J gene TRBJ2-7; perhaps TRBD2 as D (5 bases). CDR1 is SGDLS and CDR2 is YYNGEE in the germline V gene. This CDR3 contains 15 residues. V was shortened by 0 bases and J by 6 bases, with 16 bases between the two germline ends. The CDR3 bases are TGTGCCAGCAGCGTAGGTATTCCTAGCCGGAGCGAGCAGTACTTC. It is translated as CASSVGIPSRSEQYF.

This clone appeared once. The CDR3 DNA sequence: TGTGCCAGTAGTCGAGGGACTCTAGCCAAAAACATTCAGTACTTC. Translating gives CASSRGTLAKNIQYF. This chain joins TRBV19 and TRBJ2-4; tentatively, D is TRBD2 (6 bases). The length of the CDR3 is 15 residues. Trimming shortened V by 5 bases and J by 0 bases, and 11 bases separated the two germline ends. Germline lookup yields CDR1 LNHDA and CDR2 SQIVND (reference sequence). Combining the CDR3 with reference TRBV19 and TRBJ2-4 gives the whole variable domain DGGITQSPKYLFRKEGQNVTLSCEQNLNHDAMYWYRQDPGQGLRLIYYSQIVNDFQKGDIAEGYSVSREKKESFPLTVTSAQKNPTAFYLCASSRGTLAKNIQYFGAGTRLSVL.

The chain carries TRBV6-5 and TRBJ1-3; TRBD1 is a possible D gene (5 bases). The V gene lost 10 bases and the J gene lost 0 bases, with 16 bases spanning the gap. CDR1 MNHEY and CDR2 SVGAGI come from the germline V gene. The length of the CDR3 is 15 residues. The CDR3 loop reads CATVGAVSSGNTIYF. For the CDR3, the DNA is TGTGCCACGGTCGGGGCAGTGAGCTCTGGAAACACCATATATTTT.

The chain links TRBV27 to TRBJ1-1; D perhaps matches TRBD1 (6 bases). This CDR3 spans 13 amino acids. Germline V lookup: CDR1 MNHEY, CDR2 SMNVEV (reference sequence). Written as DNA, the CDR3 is TGTGTCTCTTCCACAGGGATGAACACTGAAGCTTTCTTT. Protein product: CVSSTGMNTEAFF.

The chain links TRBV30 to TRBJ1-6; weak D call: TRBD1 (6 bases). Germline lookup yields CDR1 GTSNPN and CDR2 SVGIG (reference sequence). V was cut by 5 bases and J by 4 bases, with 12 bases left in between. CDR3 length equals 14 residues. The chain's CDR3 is CAWQGTIYNSPLHF. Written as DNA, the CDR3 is TGTGCCTGGCAGGGGACGATTTATAATTCACCCCTCCACTTT.

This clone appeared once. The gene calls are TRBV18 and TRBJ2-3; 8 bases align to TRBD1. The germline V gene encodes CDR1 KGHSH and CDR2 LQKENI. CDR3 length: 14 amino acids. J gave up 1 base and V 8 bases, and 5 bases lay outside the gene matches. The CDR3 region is CASKGTGGTDTQYF. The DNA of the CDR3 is TGTGCCAGCAAAGGGACAGGAGGCACAGATACGCAGTATTTT.

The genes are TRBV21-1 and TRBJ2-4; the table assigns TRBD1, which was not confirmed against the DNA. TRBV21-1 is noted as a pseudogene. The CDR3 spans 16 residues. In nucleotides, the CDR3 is TGTGCCAGCAGCAAAGGGACAGGGACAACCAAAAACATTCAGTACTTC. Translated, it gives CASSKGTGTTKNIQYF.

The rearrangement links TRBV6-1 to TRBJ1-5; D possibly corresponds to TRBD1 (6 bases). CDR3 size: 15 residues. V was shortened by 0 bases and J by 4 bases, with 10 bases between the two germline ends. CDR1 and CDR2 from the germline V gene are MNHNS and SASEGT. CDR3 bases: TGTGCCAGCAGTGAAGCTGGGGGCCGGAATCAGCCCCAGCATTTT. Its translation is CASSEAGGRNQPQHF.

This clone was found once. CDR3 sequence reads: CASSLTGHEQYF. DNA for the CDR3: TGTGCCAGCAGCTTAACGGGCCACGAGCAGTACTTC. The chain joins TRBV7-3 to TRBJ2-7; D gene uncertain. The CDR3 sequence is 12 residues long. Germline assignment: CDR1 SGHTA and CDR2 FQGTGA. V dropped 0 bases and J dropped 5 bases, with 5 bases sitting between them.

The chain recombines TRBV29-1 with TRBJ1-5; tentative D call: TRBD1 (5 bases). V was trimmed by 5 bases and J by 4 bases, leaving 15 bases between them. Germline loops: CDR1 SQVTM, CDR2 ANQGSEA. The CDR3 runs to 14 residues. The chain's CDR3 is CSVQGGGDNQPQHF. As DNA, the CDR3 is TGCAGCGTTCAGGGCGGGGGTGATAATCAGCCCCAGCATTTT.

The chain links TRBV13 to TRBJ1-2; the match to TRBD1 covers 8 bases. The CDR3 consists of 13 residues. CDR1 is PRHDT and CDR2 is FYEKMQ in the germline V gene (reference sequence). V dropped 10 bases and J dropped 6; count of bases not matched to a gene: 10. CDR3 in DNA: TGTGCCACAGGACAGGGCTCAGGTGATGGCTACACCTTC. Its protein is CATGQGSGDGYTF.